These 5 T cell receptor beta chains were sequenced from one sample in a study of blood T cell repertoires in COVID-19 (TCRdb year 2020). The method behind the library was the immunoSEQ multiplex PCR assay. Held by TCRdb, this immuneACCESS table contains in-frame sequences only and omits some clones. Under half of the omission traces to an unresolved V gene where checked; the cause of the rest is unknown. Counted in this sample were under 300,000 clones; around 92% of them appeared once. The ten biggest clones cover approximately 2% of the sample. The specimen was PBMCs or T cells enriched from blood (not recorded which). Receptors were obtained from a woman aged 55-69 years who had recovered from COVID-19.

V and J are TRBV5-1 and TRBJ1-1, with D possibly matching TRBD1 (5 bases). This CDR3 contains 14 residues. The V gene's germline CDR1 is SGHRS and CDR2 YFSETQ. Trimming cost V 4 bases and J 0 bases, with 10 bases left between them. Here the CDR3 reads CASSQGKMNTEAFF. The CDR3 bases are TGCGCCAGCAGCCAGGGCAAGATGAACACTGAAGCTTTCTTT.

The genes are TRBV6-5 and TRBJ2-1; weak D call: TRBD2 (6 bases). Germline V gives CDR1 MNHEY, CDR2 SVGAGI. Trimming removed 10 bases from V and 5 bases from J, with 21 bases in between. This CDR3 is built from 15 residues. DNA for the CDR3: TGTGCCACCCCCGGAGGGGCGGCACGTAACAATGAGCAGTTCTTC. Protein sequence: CATPGGAARNNEQFF.

V usage is TRBV4-2 and J usage is TRBJ2-1, with 7 nucleotides matching TRBD2. The CDR3 totals 15 residues. Germline V gene sequence: CDR1 LGHNA, CDR2 YNFKEQ. J lost 0 bases, V lost 1 base, and 0 bases had no gene match. The CDR3 nucleotides are TGTGCCAGCAGCCAAGGGGACTACTCCTACAATGAGCAGTTCTTC. It is translated as CASSQGDYSYNEQFF.

The chain links TRBV28 to TRBJ1-2, with 7 bases that match TRBD1. The CDR3 is 15 residues long. Trimming removed 6 bases from V and 2 bases from J; junction bases left unmatched: 9. The germline V gene has CDR1 MDHEN and CDR2 SYDVKM. The CDR3 reads CASRKTGRGNYGYTF. CDR3 in DNA: TGTGCCAGCAGAAAAACAGGCAGGGGGAACTATGGCTACACCTTC.

This chain uses TRBV3-1 (or the pseudogene TRBV3-2) with TRBJ2-1, with a tentative D call TRBD1 (6 bases). Trimming left V 0 bases short and J 3 bases short, with 12 bases between. The germline V gene encodes CDR1 LGHDT and CDR2 YNNKEL (reference sequence). This CDR3 contains 16 residues. CDR3 sequence: CASSQELSGHYNEQFF. Here the CDR3 DNA reads TGTGCCAGCAGCCAAGAATTGTCGGGACACTACAATGAGCAGTTCTTC.